This T cell receptor beta chain emerged from a study of early T cells in non-severe SARS-CoV-2 infection. There are many counts of this clonotype. This CDR3 is 15 amino acids long. CDR1 is DFQATT, CDR2 SNEGSKA, per germline (reference sequence). Trimming pared 3 bases from V and 7 bases from J, leaving 22 bases between. Each cDNA molecule carried a unique molecular identifier. One entry per CDR3 protein, called by TCRdb with MiXCR from the 5' RACE reads. The table has about 60,000 distinct CDR3 sequences, around 6% seen once. Material: whole blood. This sequence was found in an adult who was a healthcare worker with PCR-confirmed SARS-CoV-2 infection or an uninfected control (not recorded which). The chain carries TRBV20-1 and TRBJ2-7, with D possibly matching TRBD2 (5 bases). The CDR3 DNA follows: TGCAGTGCTAGCAGGCGTTCGGGGAAATTTACAGAGCAGTACTTC. Encoded protein: CSASRRSGKFTEQYF.